What follows is one T cell receptor beta chain and its context. As yet, its antigen is unknown. The data stem from a study of shared clonotypes between healthy human individuals. Study background: The study drew on two women and a few men aged 18 to 49 as donors.

The CDR3 covers 13 residues. CDR1 MNHEY and CDR2 SMNVEV come from the germline V gene (reference sequence). The V end lost 10 bases, the J end lost 1 base, and 10 bases lay between the germline ends. Study findings and constraints: Among the subsets, naive ones generally showed larger estimated richness than memory ones. Non-shared clonotypes had lower generation probabilities than clonotypes shared by all four sorted-subset donors.

Measured with immunoSEQ multiplex PCR; TCRdb has only the in-frame clones, and not every one. The sample holds around 1,100,000 clones, 60% to 80% seen once. Each donor was a Caucasian adult residing in Nashville, Tennessee. This TCR came from a man between 18 and 29 years old in good health. Some clones in this sample may be carry-over from other donors' samples. The J gene is TRBJ2-2, the V gene TRBV27; D possibly uses TRBD1 or TRBD2 (5 bases each). Sequencing was carried out using memory CD4+ T cells from PBMCs. Regarding subset: CD45RA-negative fraction. The CDR3 loop is CANRDGNTGELFF. Written as DNA, the CDR3 is TGTGCCAACCGGGACGGGAACACCGGGGAGCTGTTTTTT.